This TCR beta chain comes out of a study of HIV-infected patients and healthy controls. cDNA was made from 500 ng RNA using alpha and beta constant primers. Separate chain-specific third strand synthesis with multiplexing indices produced the alpha and beta libraries. TCRdb re-called the 5' RACE reads with MiXCR, one entry per CDR3 protein. The data contain approximately 14,000 distinct CDR3 sequences, about 10% of them singletons. By its share, this clonotype is medium-sized. J lost 6 bases, V lost 7 bases, and 6 bases had no gene match. This CDR3 has 12 amino acids. In germline, CDR1 is SQVTM, CDR2 ANQGSEA. No cell fractionation was done, so the repertoire covers all unsorted peripheral blood T cells.

This chain joins TRBV29-1 and TRBJ1-1; TRBD1 agrees at 9 bases. The clonotype originates from an adult in good health. Sequenced input: blood. The CDR3 DNA reads as TGCAGCGCTAGGACAGGGGTTTCTGAAGCTTTCTTT. It is translated as CSARTGVSEAFF.